Presented here are 6 T cell receptor beta chains from one specimen sequenced in a study of T cell repertoires in cytomegalovirus infection. TCRdb reprocessed the reads with MiXCR, giving one entry per CDR3 protein. The table lists 310,000 or so distinct CDR3 sequences, around 10% of them singletons. The sequencing input was PBMCs. The receptor set was obtained from a human donor in good health (CMV status not recorded). Some clones in this sample may be carry-over from other donors' samples.

This clonotype has at least ten counts. The chain carries TRBV18 and TRBJ2-3; D might be TRBD2 (6 bases). The V end lost 4 bases, the J end lost 5 bases, and 10 bases lay between the germline ends. CDR1 is KGHSH, CDR2 LQKENI, per germline. This CDR3 comprises 13 residues. Here the CDR3 reads CASSRSGGDTQYF. CDR3 nucleotide sequence: TGTGCCAGCTCACGGTCCGGGGGAGATACGCAGTATTTT.

This clonotype showed up just a few times. The chain recombines TRBV4-1 with TRBJ2-7; 9 nucleotides agree with TRBD1. The CDR3 extends over 15 amino acids. CDR1 is MGHRA and CDR2 is YSYEKL in the germline V gene. V was pared by 1 base and J by 3 bases, with 4 bases of the junction left unmatched. The DNA for the CDR3 is TGCGCCAGCAGCCAAGCCGACAGGGGGGACTACGAGCAGTACGTC. Residues: CASSQADRGDYEQYV.

This clonotype has a count of ten or more. The chain joins TRBV6-5 to TRBJ2-3; 9 nucleotides match TRBD1. The CDR3 spans 14 residues. V lost 0 bases to trimming and J lost 14 bases; unmatched junction nucleotides: 9. Germline values: CDR1 MNHEY, CDR2 SVGAGI. The CDR3 loop reads CASSYSYNRDRVYF. Written as DNA, the CDR3 is TGTGCCAGCAGTTACTCCTATAACCGGGACAGGGTGTATTTT.

This clonotype appeared many times. Written as DNA, the CDR3 is TGTGCCAGCAGCAAACATCTTCCGTATGGCTACACCTTC. It encodes CASSKHLPYGYTF. This sequence joins TRBV7-9 and TRBJ1-2; D uncertain. The length of the CDR3 is 13 residues. Trimming cost V 5 bases and J 5 bases, with 12 bases left between them. CDR1 SEHNR and CDR2 FQNEAQ come from the germline V gene (reference sequence).

J is TRBJ2-1 and V is TRBV6-6; the D is unclear. The germline V gene has CDR1 MNHNY and CDR2 SVGAGI (reference sequence). The V end lost 5 bases, the J end lost 0 bases, and 11 bases lay between the germline ends. CDR3 length: 15 amino acids. CDR3 in amino acids: CASSILKGSYNEQFF. The CDR3 nucleotides are TGTGCCAGCAGTATCCTGAAGGGCTCCTACAATGAGCAGTTCTTC.

This clonotype has a handful of counts. The chain couples TRBV18 to TRBJ1-6; D remains unclear. This CDR3 is 15 amino acids long. V lost 5 bases and J lost 0, with 8 bases in between. Germline V CDR1 and CDR2: KGHSH, LQKENI. The CDR3 nucleotides are TGTGCCAGCTCAGCGGGATTCTCCTATAATTCACCCCTCCACTTT. Translating it yields CASSAGFSYNSPLHF.